The 8 T cell receptor beta chains below all came from one sample that was sequenced in a study of cytomegalovirus exposure and HLA in healthy donors. The PCR made use of 60 Vbeta and 13 Jbeta primers. Profiling relied on immunoSEQ multiplex PCR, and the TCRdb table lists in-frame clones only, not all of them. The data hold approximately 86,000 clones, with about 85% observed a single time. The specimen was PBMCs. These receptors were obtained from a man between 35 and 55 years old in good health and CMV-seropositive.

The rearrangement joins TRBV18 to TRBJ2-1; 12 nucleotides line up with TRBD2. The CDR3 runs 17 residues. CDR1 is KGHSH and CDR2 is LQKENI in the germline V gene. Trimming cost V 3 bases and J 4 bases; bases outside gene matches: 7. The CDR3: CASSPNILAGGYNEQFF. In DNA, the CDR3 is TGTGCCAGCTCACCCAACATCCTAGCGGGAGGGTACAATGAGCAGTTCTTC.

The chain couples TRBV19 to TRBJ2-7; 12 nucleotides match TRBD1. V shed 6 bases, J shed 4 bases, and the junction held 13 bases outside the gene matches. This CDR3 spans 17 amino acids. Germline-derived CDR1 and CDR2 are LNHDA and SQIVND (reference sequence). The CDR3 reads CASRPTSGTGGVYEQYF. The CDR3 DNA reads as TGTGCCAGTAGACCGACCAGCGGGACAGGGGGCGTTTACGAGCAGTACTTC. The full variable domain, rest sourced from reference TRBV19 and TRBJ2-7, is DGGITQSPKYLFRKEGQNVTLSCEQNLNHDAMYWYRQDPGQGLRLIYYSQIVNDFQKGDIAEGYSVSREKKESFPLTVTSAQKNPTAFYLCASRPTSGTGGVYEQYFGPGTRLTVT.

The CDR3, as DNA: TGCAGCGTTGAGGACGCAGGGAACATTCAGTACTTC. It specifies CSVEDAGNIQYF. The chain has TRBV29-1 and TRBJ2-4, with D maybe TRBD1 (5 bases). Trimming stripped 3 bases from V and 7 bases from J, with 10 bases between. The germline V gene encodes CDR1 SQVTM and CDR2 ANQGSEA. CDR3 length equals 12 residues. Drawing the rest from reference TRBV29-1 and TRBJ2-4, the complete variable domain is SAVISQKPSRDICQRGTSLTIQCQVDSQVTMMFWYRQQPGQSLTLIATANQGSEATYESGFVIDKFPISRPNLTFSTLTVSNMSPEDSSIYLCSVEDAGNIQYFGAGTRLSVL.

The chain joins TRBV4-2 to TRBJ2-1, with D possibly being TRBD2 (5 bases). This CDR3 comprises 12 residues. V lost 5 bases to trimming and J lost 7 bases, with 9 bases between them. Per germline, CDR1 LGHNA and CDR2 YNFKEQ. CDR3 in DNA: TGTGCCAGCAGCTTACTAGGGAATGAGCAGTTCTTC. Protein sequence: CASSLLGNEQFF.

In its sample, this clone was seen a few times. The genes are TRBV18 and TRBJ2-5; weak D call: TRBD1 (5 bases). The CDR3 runs 14 residues. The V and J ends lost 3 bases and 4 bases respectively, with 12 bases between them. Germline-derived CDR1 and CDR2 are KGHSH and LQKENI. CDR3 region: CASSPQGSRETQYF. DNA of the CDR3: TGTGCCAGCTCACCTCAGGGTTCGAGAGAGACCCAGTACTTC.

This clone is a singleton in its sample. The CDR3 reads CAISGLVEGEQFF. CDR3 DNA sequence: TGTGCCATCAGTGGCCTAGTGGAAGGTGAGCAGTTCTTC. The J gene is TRBJ2-1, the V gene TRBV10-3; D is unresolved. Trimming shortened V by 4 bases and J by 9 bases, and 13 bases separated the two germline ends. The CDR3 spans 13 residues. Germline loops: CDR1 ENHRY, CDR2 SYGVKD.

Of note for this clone: Relative to the germline gene, one junction end is altered; a read error may explain this. V and J are TRBV7-9 and TRBJ1-5; D call uncertain. Germline V gene lookup returns CDR1 SEHNR and CDR2 FQNEAQ (reference sequence). This CDR3 spans 15 amino acids. CDR3 coding DNA: TGTTCCAGCAGCCCCTCGGGTGTAGCGATCCAGCCCCAGCATTTT. Protein product: CSSSPSGVAIQPQHF.

This chain connects TRBV7-9 to TRBJ1-3; D unclear. This CDR3 comprises 14 residues. CDR1 and CDR2 (germline): SEHNR, FQNEAQ (reference sequence). V dropped 5 bases and J dropped 0 bases, with 8 bases sitting between them. CDR3 sequence (DNA): TGTGCCAGCAGCCCGGGGTTCTCTGGAAACACCATATATTTT. Amino acid sequence: CASSPGFSGNTIYF.